This entry features one T cell receptor beta chain sequence. The germline gene is not matched at one end of the junction; a read error may be the cause. This sample is drawn from a study of control samples from healthy donors and cancer patients. Profiled with immunoSEQ multiplex PCR; TCRdb holds only in-frame clones, not every one. The repertoire holds roughly 93,000 clones, 70% to 90% seen once, with over 8.5% in the top ten. CDR1 is MNHNS and CDR2 is SASEGT in the germline V gene. The CDR3 covers 14 residues. Sequenced material: PBMCs. This receptor was obtained from a woman in her forties or fifties with colorectal cancer. V is TRBV6-1 and J is TRBJ1-6; D unresolved. CDR3 protein: CASREGPYNSPLHF. CDR3 nucleotides: TGTGCCAGCAGAGAAGGACCTTATAATTCACCCCTCCACTTT.